A selection of T cell receptor beta chains follows, all from one sample in a study of T-cell memory formation after mild COVID-19. A single record per CDR3 protein comes from TCRdb applying MiXCR to the 5' RACE reads. The table lists about 140,000 distinct CDR3 sequences, about 5.5% of them singletons. Sequences were obtained from PBMCs or a T cell subset sorted from them (not recorded which). The source is an adult woman who had mild COVID-19 (a few samples of this study predate the infection). Cell type and time point are not known. The CDR3 runs from the conserved cysteine through the conserved F or W. A D gene is named only where the DNA matches it firmly. Size is stated for part of the rows, as once, few or many counts, or as a class when the clone is expanded.

v_call: TRBV6-6
j_call: TRBJ2-3
d_call: TRBD2
clone_size: many
cdr3_aa: CASSYFTGTSGADTQYF
cdr3_nt: TGTGCCAGCAGTTACTTTACCGGGACTAGTGGCGCAGATACGCAGTATTTT

v_call: TRBV6-6
j_call: TRBJ2-7
d_call: .
clone_size: .
cdr3_aa: CASTHDRGYEQYF
cdr3_nt: TGTGCCAGCACTCACGATCGGGGGTACGAGCAGTACTTC

v_call: TRBV5-1
j_call: TRBJ1-1
d_call: .
clone_size: many
cdr3_aa: CASSSTDMNTEAFF
cdr3_nt: TGCGCCAGCAGCTCGACAGATATGAACACTGAAGCTTTCTTT

v_call: TRBV11-2
j_call: TRBJ2-1
d_call: .
clone_size: few
cdr3_aa: CASSLLAVSTYNEQFF
cdr3_nt: TGTGCCAGCAGCTTATTGGCGGTCTCGACCTACAATGAGCAGTTCTTC

v_call: TRBV11-2
j_call: TRBJ2-3
d_call: .
clone_size: many
cdr3_aa: CASSLPSTDTQYF
cdr3_nt: TGTGCCAGCAGCCTTCCTAGCACAGATACGCAGTATTTT

v_call: TRBV6-6
j_call: TRBJ2-3
d_call: TRBD2
clone_size: few
cdr3_aa: CASTKGGLAGGADTQYF
cdr3_nt: TGTGCCAGCACCAAGGGGGGACTAGCGGGAGGCGCAGATACGCAGTATTTT

v_call: TRBV29-1
j_call: TRBJ1-1
d_call: TRBD1
clone_size: many
cdr3_aa: CSVETGGASAFF
cdr3_nt: TGCAGCGTTGAGACAGGGGGCGCGAGCGCTTTCTTT

v_call: TRBV12-3/TRBV12-4
j_call: TRBJ1-4
d_call: .
clone_size: few
cdr3_aa: CASRLAATTNEKLFF
cdr3_nt: TGTGCCAGCAGGCTCGCGGCAACAACTAATGAAAAACTGTTTTTT

v_call: TRBV6-5
j_call: TRBJ2-3
d_call: TRBD2
clone_size: few
cdr3_aa: CASSRGTTGTDTQYF
cdr3_nt: TGTGCCAGCAGTCGGGGGACTACAGGCACAGATACGCAGTATTTT

v_call: TRBV9
j_call: TRBJ2-1
d_call: .
clone_size: many
cdr3_aa: CASSVVAALSSYNEQFF
cdr3_nt: TGTGCCAGCAGCGTAGTGGCAGCTCTGAGCTCCTACAATGAGCAGTTCTTC

v_call: TRBV24-1
j_call: TRBJ2-7
d_call: .
clone_size: .
cdr3_aa: CATSDFESKEQYF
cdr3_nt: TGTGCCACCAGTGATTTTGAGTCTAAAGAGCAGTACTTC

v_call: TRBV4-3
j_call: TRBJ2-3
d_call: TRBD2
clone_size: many
cdr3_aa: CASSPTPPGGGLPDTQYF
cdr3_nt: TGCGCCAGCAGCCCCACACCACCCGGGGGAGGGCTCCCAGATACGCAGTATTTT

v_call: TRBV20-1
j_call: TRBJ2-7
d_call: TRBD2
clone_size: many
cdr3_aa: CSATSGRSGEQYF
cdr3_nt: TGCAGTGCAACTAGCGGGAGATCGGGCGAGCAGTACTTC

v_call: TRBV5-4
j_call: TRBJ2-6
d_call: .
clone_size: few
cdr3_aa: CASSSPLGANVLTF
cdr3_nt: TGTGCCAGCAGCTCCCCTTTGGGGGCCAACGTCCTGACTTTC

v_call: TRBV7-9
j_call: TRBJ2-7
d_call: .
clone_size: .
cdr3_aa: CASVRLSSYEQYF
cdr3_nt: TGTGCCAGCGTGCGACTGAGCTCCTACGAGCAGTACTTC

v_call: TRBV7-3
j_call: TRBJ1-6
d_call: .
clone_size: many
cdr3_aa: CASSISWDSPLHF
cdr3_nt: TGTGCCAGCAGCATCTCGTGGGACTCACCCCTCCACTTT

v_call: TRBV7-9
j_call: TRBJ2-2
d_call: TRBD1
clone_size: once
cdr3_aa: CASSPTRDSPTGELFF
cdr3_nt: TGTGCCAGCAGCCCAACCCGGGACAGTCCCACCGGGGAGCTGTTTTTT

v_call: TRBV7-2
j_call: TRBJ2-1
d_call: .
clone_size: many
cdr3_aa: CASSKVRENEQFF
cdr3_nt: TGTGCCAGCAGCAAAGTCAGGGAAAATGAGCAGTTCTTC

v_call: TRBV18
j_call: TRBJ2-7
d_call: TRBD1
clone_size: few
cdr3_aa: CASSPLQGIEQYF
cdr3_nt: TGTGCCAGCTCACCCCTACAGGGGATCGAGCAGTACTTC

v_call: TRBV29-1
j_call: TRBJ1-1
d_call: TRBD1
clone_size: few
cdr3_aa: CSVNKDRGNTEAFF
cdr3_nt: TGCAGCGTCAACAAGGACAGGGGAAACACTGAAGCTTTCTTT

v_call: TRBV18
j_call: TRBJ1-2
d_call: .
clone_size: few
cdr3_aa: CASSPRQRYGYTF
cdr3_nt: TGTGCCAGCTCACCACGGCAGCGGTATGGCTACACCTTC

v_call: TRBV24-1
j_call: TRBJ2-1
d_call: TRBD2
clone_size: many
cdr3_aa: CATSGGVGSGRDYNEQFF
cdr3_nt: TGTGCCACCAGTGGGGGGGTTGGTAGCGGGAGAGATTACAATGAGCAGTTCTTC

v_call: TRBV6-5
j_call: TRBJ2-7
d_call: TRBD2
clone_size: few
cdr3_aa: CASSFSGRAEQYF
cdr3_nt: TGTGCCAGCAGTTTCTCCGGGAGGGCCGAGCAGTACTTC

v_call: TRBV7-8
j_call: TRBJ1-1
d_call: TRBD1
clone_size: many
cdr3_aa: CASSLGDRVTEAFF
cdr3_nt: TGTGCCAGCAGCTTAGGGGACAGGGTCACTGAAGCTTTCTTT

v_call: TRBV20-1
j_call: TRBJ1-2
d_call: .
clone_size: .
cdr3_aa: CSAGGSRGYTF
cdr3_nt: TGCAGTGCTGGGGGGAGTCGGGGCTACACCTTC

v_call: TRBV4-2
j_call: TRBJ2-5
d_call: .
clone_size: .
cdr3_aa: CASSQDREWGAQYF
cdr3_nt: TGTGCCAGCAGCCAAGATAGAGAATGGGGGGCCCAGTACTTC

v_call: TRBV4-1
j_call: TRBJ1-6
d_call: .
clone_size: .
cdr3_aa: CASSQGFGTGALHF
cdr3_nt: TGCGCCAGCAGCCAAGGCTTCGGGACTGGGGCCCTCCACTTT

v_call: TRBV20-1
j_call: TRBJ1-5
d_call: .
clone_size: .
cdr3_aa: CSAREGRSNQPQHF
cdr3_nt: TGCAGTGCTAGAGAGGGAAGGAGCAATCAGCCCCAGCATTTT

v_call: TRBV10-3
j_call: TRBJ2-7
d_call: TRBD2
clone_size: many
cdr3_aa: CAISPQRDYEQYF
cdr3_nt: TGTGCCATCAGCCCGCAGCGGGACTACGAGCAGTACTTC

v_call: TRBV28
j_call: TRBJ2-7
d_call: .
clone_size: .
cdr3_aa: CASSPGTGREDEQYF
cdr3_nt: TGTGCCAGCAGTCCTGGGACAGGGCGGGAGGACGAGCAGTACTTC

v_call: TRBV5-1
j_call: TRBJ2-3
d_call: .
clone_size: many
cdr3_aa: CASSLEVPRDTQYF
cdr3_nt: TGCGCCAGCAGCTTGGAGGTACCTCGCGATACGCAGTATTTT

v_call: TRBV5-1
j_call: TRBJ1-1
d_call: TRBD1
clone_size: .
cdr3_aa: CASSIGTGGREAFF
cdr3_nt: TGCGCCAGCAGCATCGGGACAGGGGGCAGGGAAGCTTTCTTT

v_call: TRBV5-1
j_call: TRBJ2-1
d_call: .
clone_size: many
cdr3_aa: CASSLNRAGNEQFF
cdr3_nt: TGCGCCAGCAGCTTGAATCGCGCGGGGAATGAGCAGTTCTTC

v_call: TRBV18
j_call: TRBJ2-1
d_call: TRBD2
clone_size: .
cdr3_aa: CASAASGASGFF
cdr3_nt: TGTGCCAGCGCGGCTAGCGGGGCGAGCGGGTTCTTC

v_call: TRBV29-1
j_call: TRBJ2-1
d_call: TRBD2
clone_size: many
cdr3_aa: CSSDRTSVNNEQFF
cdr3_nt: TGCAGCTCCGACAGGACTAGCGTCAACAATGAGCAGTTCTTC

v_call: TRBV12-3/TRBV12-4
j_call: TRBJ2-6
d_call: .
clone_size: few
cdr3_aa: CASSQAAGGSGANVLTF
cdr3_nt: TGTGCCAGCAGCCAAGCCGCAGGAGGATCTGGGGCCAACGTCCTGACTTTC

v_call: TRBV12-3/TRBV12-4
j_call: TRBJ2-1
d_call: TRBD1
clone_size: many
cdr3_aa: CASSFRSGGNEQFF
cdr3_nt: TGTGCCAGCAGTTTCCGGTCAGGGGGCAATGAGCAGTTCTTC

v_call: TRBV7-8
j_call: TRBJ1-2
d_call: TRBD1
clone_size: few
cdr3_aa: CASRMDRDYGYTF
cdr3_nt: TGTGCCAGCAGGATGGACAGGGACTATGGCTACACCTTC

v_call: TRBV29-1
j_call: TRBJ1-1
d_call: .
clone_size: many
cdr3_aa: CSVNDLLNTEAFF
cdr3_nt: TGCAGCGTTAACGACCTCCTGAACACTGAAGCTTTCTTT

v_call: TRBV12-3/TRBV12-4
j_call: TRBJ2-7
d_call: TRBD1
clone_size: .
cdr3_aa: CASSELQGARDEQYF
cdr3_nt: TGTGCCAGCAGCGAACTACAGGGGGCACGGGACGAGCAGTACTTC

v_call: TRBV7-2
j_call: TRBJ2-1
d_call: TRBD2
clone_size: few
cdr3_aa: CASSAGLAGGPENEQFF
cdr3_nt: TGTGCCAGCAGCGCGGGACTAGCGGGAGGGCCCGAAAATGAGCAGTTCTTC

v_call: TRBV5-1
j_call: TRBJ2-7
d_call: .
clone_size: few
cdr3_aa: CASSLTADYEQYF
cdr3_nt: TGCGCCAGCAGCTTGACGGCTGACTACGAGCAGTACTTC

v_call: TRBV4-3
j_call: TRBJ2-7
d_call: .
clone_size: .
cdr3_aa: CASSPGTQALYEQYF
cdr3_nt: TGCGCCAGCAGCCCCGGGACACAAGCTCTCTACGAGCAGTACTTC

v_call: TRBV6-1
j_call: TRBJ1-2
d_call: .
clone_size: few
cdr3_aa: CASSEQAQWYGYTF
cdr3_nt: TGTGCCAGCAGTGAACAGGCACAGTGGTATGGCTACACCTTC

v_call: TRBV4-2
j_call: TRBJ2-1
d_call: .
clone_size: many
cdr3_aa: CASSQDRSYNEQFF
cdr3_nt: TGTGCCAGCAGCCAAGACAGGTCCTACAATGAGCAGTTCTTC

v_call: TRBV11-2
j_call: TRBJ2-7
d_call: .
clone_size: few
cdr3_aa: CASSSTYRDLQYF
cdr3_nt: TGTGCCAGCAGCTCGACTTACAGGGACCTCCAGTACTTC

v_call: TRBV5-1
j_call: TRBJ2-3
d_call: .
clone_size: .
cdr3_aa: CASSQMGTDTQYF
cdr3_nt: TGCGCCAGCAGCCAGATGGGCACAGATACGCAGTATTTT

v_call: TRBV7-2
j_call: TRBJ2-7
d_call: .
clone_size: many
cdr3_aa: CASSPGSGRTSYEQYF
cdr3_nt: TGTGCCAGCAGCCCAGGGTCGGGACGGACCAGCTACGAGCAGTACTTC

v_call: TRBV2
j_call: TRBJ2-1
d_call: TRBD1
clone_size: .
cdr3_aa: CASIDRTGYNEQFF
cdr3_nt: TGTGCCAGCATTGACCGGACAGGGTACAATGAGCAGTTCTTC

v_call: TRBV6-5
j_call: TRBJ1-2
d_call: TRBD1
clone_size: few
cdr3_aa: CASRTTGTGLLNYGYTF
cdr3_nt: TGTGCCAGCAGGACTACCGGGACAGGGTTACTTAACTATGGCTACACCTTC

v_call: TRBV11-1
j_call: TRBJ2-2
d_call: .
clone_size: .
cdr3_aa: CASTLTPWNTGELFF
cdr3_nt: TGTGCCAGCACCTTGACACCCTGGAACACCGGGGAGCTGTTTTTT

v_call: TRBV9
j_call: TRBJ1-1
d_call: .
clone_size: many
cdr3_aa: CASSVAQVNTEAFF
cdr3_nt: TGTGCCAGCAGCGTGGCACAGGTGAACACTGAAGCTTTCTTT

v_call: TRBV2
j_call: TRBJ2-7
d_call: .
clone_size: few
cdr3_aa: CASSDDDSYEQYF
cdr3_nt: TGTGCCAGCAGTGACGATGACTCCTACGAGCAGTACTTC

v_call: TRBV6-4
j_call: TRBJ2-1
d_call: .
clone_size: .
cdr3_aa: CASSLTGTNNEQFF
cdr3_nt: TGTGCCAGCAGTCTTACCGGGACCAACAATGAGCAGTTCTTC

v_call: TRBV7-9
j_call: TRBJ2-2
d_call: .
clone_size: few
cdr3_aa: CASSPRGAGELFF
cdr3_nt: TGTGCCAGCAGCCCCAGGGGCGCCGGGGAGCTGTTTTTT